These 21 T cell receptor beta chains came from one sample sequenced in a study of post-analysis software for immune sequencing data. TCR beta libraries were prepared from cDNA with unique molecular identifiers. Each CDR3 protein is one row after TCRdb ran MiXCR on the PCR reads. The sample records roughly 870,000 distinct CDR3 sequences, roughly 50% being singletons. Study findings and constraints: Elevated frequency relative to controls characterized several TRBV segments in patients, TRBV5-6, TRBV5-1 and TRBV20-1 among them.

These receptors' targets are unknown. Material for sequencing was blood. These receptors were taken from a girl aged 5-17 years with multiple sclerosis.

The chain combines TRBV29-1 with TRBJ1-1, with D perhaps TRBD1 (5 bases). V gave up 6 bases and J gave up 0 bases, with 11 bases separating them. The CDR3 contains 13 residues. Germline CDR1 is SQVTM and CDR2 is ANQGSEA. The chain's CDR3 is CSVTRQLNTEAFF. DNA of the CDR3: TGCAGCGTGACGAGACAGTTGAACACTGAAGCTTTCTTT. Based on the CDR3 plus reference TRBV29-1 and TRBJ1-1, the full variable domain is SAVISQKPSRDICQRGTSLTIQCQVDSQVTMMFWYRQQPGQSLTLIATANQGSEATYESGFVIDKFPISRPNLTFSTLTVSNMSPEDSSIYLCSVTRQLNTEAFFGQGTRLTVV.

This clonotype appeared a few times. The gene calls are TRBV6-5 and TRBJ2-7; 7 bases agree with TRBD1. Germline CDR1 reads MNHEY; CDR2 reads SVGAGI. Losses at the gene ends were 4 bases for V and 5 bases for J; bases not matched to a gene: 5. The CDR3 sequence is 13 residues long. The CDR3 sequence is CASSFPGGNEQYF. The CDR3 coding sequence is TGTGCCAGCAGTTTCCCAGGGGGAAACGAGCAGTACTTC.

The chain carries TRBV12-3 or TRBV12-4 and TRBJ2-1; D possibly corresponds to TRBD1 (6 bases). V lost 2 bases, J lost 7 bases, and 12 bases lay in between. This CDR3 is 14 amino acids long. The CDR3: CASSLRSQGNEQFF. As DNA, the CDR3 is TGTGCCAGCAGTTTAAGGTCCCAGGGGAATGAGCAGTTCTTC.

The chain has TRBV11-2 and TRBJ2-7, with 8 bases aligning to TRBD1. The length of the CDR3 is 12 residues. Germline trimming cut 4 bases from V and 9 bases from J; bases unmatched to any gene: 5. Germline lookup yields CDR1 SGHAT and CDR2 FQNNGV. The CDR3 sequence: CASSSPDRAQYF. The CDR3 nucleotides are TGTGCCAGCAGCTCCCCGGACAGGGCGCAGTACTTC.

This clonotype was seen a single time. The CDR3 nucleotides are TGTGCCAGCAGCCCGTGGGACTACGCTGAAGCTTTCTTT. Its translation: CASSPWDYAEAFF. V and J are TRBV6-6 and TRBJ1-1; tentatively, D is TRBD1 (5 bases). Germline V gene sequence: CDR1 MNHNY, CDR2 SVGAGI (reference sequence). V lost 6 bases and J lost 6, with 14 bases in between. This CDR3 has 13 amino acids.

The chain has TRBV29-1 and TRBJ2-7; D call uncertain. This CDR3 spans 10 amino acids. Germline lookup yields CDR1 SQVTM and CDR2 ANQGSEA. V lost 7 bases to trimming and J lost 3 bases, with 7 bases between them. The CDR3, as DNA: TGCAGCGCGTCAGACTACGAGCAGTACTTC. Translated: CSASDYEQYF.

This clonotype was found a few times. The V and J genes are TRBV7-9 and TRBJ2-5, with TRBD2 matching 7 bases. After removal of 2 bases from V and 4 bases from J, the junction contained 7 bases not matched to a gene. Germline V CDR1 and CDR2: SEHNR, FQNEAQ (reference sequence). This CDR3 has 15 residues. For the CDR3, the DNA is TGTGCCAGCAGCTTACTAAGTCCGGGGGGAGAGACCCAGTACTTC. Translation: CASSLLSPGGETQYF.

The CDR3 DNA is TGCAGTGCTAGACTAGCGGGAGGGTCGGAGACCCAGTACTTC. It encodes CSARLAGGSETQYF. The chain combines TRBV20-1 with TRBJ2-5; 12 bases fit TRBD2. CDR3 length: 14 amino acids. V lost 2 bases, J lost 5 bases, and 3 bases stayed unmatched. CDR1 is DFQATT, CDR2 SNEGSKA, per germline (reference sequence).

J is TRBJ2-3 and V is TRBV20-1; D possibly corresponds to TRBD2 (6 bases). Germline CDR1 DFQATT, CDR2 SNEGSKA (reference sequence). The CDR3 extends over 15 amino acids. V dropped 1 base and J dropped 3 bases, with 14 bases sitting between them. The CDR3 loop is CSARGSSGKTDTQYF. In DNA, the CDR3 is TGCAGTGCTAGAGGGAGTAGCGGAAAAACAGATACGCAGTATTTT.

This sequence joins TRBV12-3 or TRBV12-4 and TRBJ2-1; 8 bases agree with TRBD2. This CDR3 spans 17 amino acids. V shed 0 bases and J 6 bases; nucleotides not matched to a gene: 10. CDR3 in amino acids: CASSLALTGGPGNEQFF. The CDR3 region has the DNA TGTGCCAGCAGTTTAGCGCTGACGGGAGGGCCTGGCAATGAGCAGTTCTTC.

This sequence joins TRBV27 and TRBJ1-2; tentatively, D is TRBD1 (5 bases). This CDR3 comprises 11 residues. Germline lookup yields CDR1 MNHEY and CDR2 SMNVEV (reference sequence). Trimming pared 7 bases from V and 4 bases from J, leaving 7 bases between. CDR3 loop: CASKDSYGYTF. CDR3 nucleotide sequence: TGTGCCAGCAAAGACAGCTATGGCTACACCTTC.

The chain employs TRBV2 and TRBJ1-5; 7 bases are shared with TRBD1. The CDR3 extends over 13 amino acids. Germline V lookup: CDR1 SNHLY, CDR2 FYNNEI. V lost 7 bases to trimming and J lost 2 bases; unmatched junction nucleotides: 2. CDR3: CASNGQGNQPQHF. The CDR3, as DNA: TGTGCCAGCAATGGACAGGGCAATCAGCCCCAGCATTTT.

V and J are TRBV6-1 and TRBJ2-1, with D perhaps given as TRBD1 or TRBD2 (5 bases each). The V gene's germline CDR1 is MNHNS and CDR2 SASEGT. Trimming shortened V by 6 bases and J by 2 bases, and 14 bases separated the two germline ends. The CDR3 length is 15 residues. CDR3 in amino acids: CASRGDLYPYNEQFF. Written as DNA, the CDR3 is TGTGCCAGCAGGGGGGACCTCTATCCCTACAATGAGCAGTTCTTC.

Here the CDR3 reads CSAAAGEAYNEQFF. CDR3 bases: TGCAGCGCAGCGGCGGGGGAGGCCTACAATGAGCAGTTCTTC. The chain is built from TRBV29-1 and TRBJ2-1, with 7 bases fitting TRBD2. From germline, CDR1 is SQVTM and CDR2 ANQGSEA. With V trimmed by 7 bases and J by 2 bases, 8 bases remained unmatched. The CDR3 spans 14 residues.

The rearrangement joins TRBV15 to TRBJ2-3, with unresolved D. Trimming left V 0 bases short and J 1 base short, with 8 bases between. This CDR3 is 15 amino acids long. Germline CDR1 is LNHNV and CDR2 is YYDKDF (reference sequence). The CDR3 DNA reads as TGTGCCACCAGCAGAGATCCAGGTGGCACAGATACGCAGTATTTT. Amino acid sequence: CATSRDPGGTDTQYF.

The genes are TRBV10-3 and TRBJ2-5; D might be TRBD1 or TRBD2, each matching 5 bases. Between the trimmed V and J ends, which lost 10 bases and 0 bases, there was a span of 12 bases. CDR1 is ENHRY, CDR2 SYGVKD, per germline. The CDR3 length is 13 residues. CDR3 DNA: TGTGCCACAAGTCGGGACCACCAAGAGACCCAGTACTTC. Its translation is CATSRDHQETQYF.

The chain is built from TRBV5-1 and TRBJ2-5, with D unresolved. The CDR3 length is 15 residues. V was trimmed by 2 bases and J by 5 bases, leaving 16 bases between them. Germline CDR1 is SGHRS and CDR2 is YFSETQ. The CDR3 reads CASSLSLRHGETQYF. In DNA, the CDR3 is TGCGCCAGCAGCTTATCCCTTCGACATGGGGAGACCCAGTACTTC.

This clonotype came up a few times. This chain joins TRBV29-1 and TRBJ2-3; D is unclear. Germline assignment: CDR1 SQVTM and CDR2 ANQGSEA. Trimming removed 4 bases at V and 4 bases at J, with 9 bases between. The CDR3 consists of 12 residues. CDR3: CSVVLVADTQYF. In nucleotides, the CDR3 is TGCAGCGTTGTTTTAGTGGCAGATACGCAGTATTTT.

V and J are TRBV7-9 and TRBJ2-7, with 9 bases identical to TRBD2. The V and J ends lost 5 bases and 5 bases, in that order; junction bases with no gene match: 13. Germline lookup yields CDR1 SEHNR and CDR2 FQNEAQ (reference sequence). CDR3 length: 16 amino acids. The CDR3 DNA reads as TGTGCCAGCAGCGAGAGACCTGGACTAGCGATCGACGAGCAGTACTTC. It translates to CASSERPGLAIDEQYF.

The chain uses TRBV29-1 and TRBJ2-1, with D unresolved. In germline, CDR1 is SQVTM, CDR2 ANQGSEA. Trimming pared 6 bases from V and 3 bases from J, leaving 3 bases between. CDR3 size: 10 residues. Written as DNA, the CDR3 is TGCAGCGTCGACTACAATGAGCAGTTCTTC. Amino acid sequence: CSVDYNEQFF.

The chain joins TRBV5-1 to TRBJ2-1, with 15 bases matching TRBD2. The CDR3 runs 19 residues. Per the germline V gene, CDR1 is SGHRS and CDR2 is YFSETQ. The J segment lost 1 base and the V segment lost 3 bases, leaving 8 bases of the junction unmatched. The CDR3 bases are TGCGCCAGCAGCTCTCCTTCTGGACTAGCGGGAGGGTCCTACAATGAGCAGTTCTTC. It codes for CASSSPSGLAGGSYNEQFF.